The 26 T cell receptor beta chains listed next were all sequenced from one sample in a study of PD-L1 blockade in urothelial cancer. Data came from immunoSEQ multiplex PCR; TCRdb stores just in-frame clones and leaves some out. Among under 40,000 clones listed, about nine tenths were seen once. Specimen: PBMCs, collected around atezolizumab (anti-PD-L1) treatment. The receptors come from an older man with urothelial cancer.

This sequence joins TRBV5-6 and TRBJ2-7; no firm D call. This CDR3 comprises 11 residues. CDR1 and CDR2 from the germline V gene are SGHDT and YYEEEE. Trimming removed 3 bases at V and 3 bases at J, with 4 bases between. Here the CDR3 reads CASSSLYEQYF. CDR3 nucleotides: TGTGCCAGCAGCTCTCTCTACGAGCAGTACTTC.

The chain joins TRBV6-5 to TRBJ2-7; TRBD1 aligns across 9 bases. Germline assignment: CDR1 MNHEY and CDR2 SVGAGI. V dropped 5 bases and J dropped 4; count of bases not matched to a gene: 3. This CDR3 has 13 amino acids. The DNA of the CDR3 is TGTGCCAGCAGTGGGACAGGGTTGTACGAGCAGTACTTC. Translated: CASSGTGLYEQYF.

Points on this clone: At one end the junction does not follow the germline gene, possibly because of a read error. V is TRBV28 and J is TRBJ2-1, with TRBD1 matching over 9 bases. There are 16 residues in the CDR3. Germline values: CDR1 MDHEN, CDR2 SYDVKM. The CDR3 spells CASSFYLDRGNKEQFF. In DNA, the CDR3 is TGTGCCAGCAGTTTTTATTTGGACAGGGGAAACAAGGAGCAGTTCTTC.

The chain employs TRBV27 and TRBJ2-7; D gene ambiguous. The CDR3 runs to 15 residues. Per germline, CDR1 MNHEY and CDR2 SMNVEV (reference sequence). Trimming left V 5 bases short and J 2 bases short, with 16 bases between. The CDR3, as DNA: TGTGCCAGCAGTCCCTCCAGCGCCACCCCCTACGAGCAGTACTTC. Its translation is CASSPSSATPYEQYF.

This clone was counted once. The chain has TRBV18 and TRBJ1-5, with 7 nucleotides matching TRBD1. Germline CDR1 KGHSH, CDR2 LQKENI. The CDR3 is 15 residues long. V was pared by 2 bases and J by 6 bases, with 7 bases of the junction left unmatched. DNA of the CDR3: TGTGCCAGCTCACCAAACAGGGGTTTTGGTCAGCCCCAGCATTTT. It yields the protein CASSPNRGFGQPQHF.

The rearrangement joins TRBV29-1 to TRBJ2-7; tentative D call: TRBD1 (5 bases). The germline V gene has CDR1 SQVTM and CDR2 ANQGSEA. V was trimmed by 7 bases and J by 0 bases, leaving 16 bases between them. The CDR3 spans 14 residues. The CDR3 DNA reads TGCAGCGCATCCCAGGGCGTTAGCTCCTACGAGCAGTACTTC. Translation gives CSASQGVSSYEQYF.

This clone was observed a handful of times. This rearrangement joins TRBV5-1 to TRBJ2-1; a weak D match, TRBD2 (5 bases). V shed 7 bases and J shed 10 bases, with 21 bases lying between them. CDR1 is SGHRS and CDR2 is YFSETQ in the germline V gene. CDR3 length: 14 residues. CDR3 loop: CASRGWLGSWEQFF. For the CDR3, the DNA is TGCGCCAGCCGGGGATGGTTAGGGTCGTGGGAGCAGTTCTTC. Filled out from reference TRBV5-1 and TRBJ2-1, the complete variable domain reads KAGVTQTPRYLIKTRGQQVTLSCSPISGHRSVSWYQQTPGQGLQFLFEYFSETQRNKGNFPGRFSGRQFSNSRSEMNVSTLELGDSALYLCASRGWLGSWEQFFGPGTRLTVL.

There are a few counts of this clone. The rearrangement joins TRBV19 to TRBJ1-2, with 8 nucleotides matching TRBD1. This CDR3 spans 12 amino acids. The germline V gene has CDR1 LNHDA and CDR2 SQIVND (reference sequence). The junction had 0 bases not matched to a gene; V was cut back by 5 bases and J by 4 bases. The CDR3 protein is CASSGQGYGYTF. CDR3 DNA sequence: TGTGCCAGTAGTGGACAGGGCTATGGCTACACCTTC.

The chain carries TRBV5-4 and TRBJ1-1; TRBD1 agrees at 8 bases. Germline-derived CDR1 and CDR2 are SGHNT and YYREEE (reference sequence). The CDR3 is made up of 15 amino acids. V shed 4 bases, J shed 0 bases, and the junction held 5 bases outside the gene matches. CDR3 sequence (DNA): TGTGCCAGCAGCCCCGGACAGGGCATGAACACTGAAGCTTTCTTT. Translating it yields CASSPGQGMNTEAFF.

J is TRBJ1-2 and V is TRBV7-9; D ambiguous. Trimming took off 4 bases at V and 4 bases at J, with 7 bases between the two ends. The CDR3 has 12 residues. Per the germline V gene, CDR1 is SEHNR and CDR2 is FQNEAQ (reference sequence). The CDR3: CASSSRSYGYTF. The DNA for the CDR3 is TGTGCCAGCAGCTCCCGTTCCTATGGCTACACCTTC.

The V gene is TRBV20-1, the J gene TRBJ2-7, with D unresolved. The CDR3 runs to 11 residues. Between the trimmed V and J ends, which lost 5 bases and 0 bases, there was a span of 5 bases. CDR1 DFQATT and CDR2 SNEGSKA come from the germline V gene (reference sequence). Here the CDR3 reads CSASNSYEQYF. CDR3 bases: TGCAGTGCTTCAAACTCCTACGAGCAGTACTTC.

This chain links TRBV9 with TRBJ2-2; 12 positions agree with TRBD2. CDR3 length: 20 residues. CDR1 and CDR2 (germline): SGDLS, YYNGEE. The V gene end was trimmed by 0 bases and the J gene end by 0 bases; junction bases not matched to a gene: 9. CDR3 nucleotides: TGTGCCAGCAGCGTAGGGTTGACTAGCGGGGGATACTCGAACACCGGGGAGCTGTTTTTT. Protein: CASSVGLTSGGYSNTGELFF.

The chain links TRBV2 to TRBJ1-2; the match to TRBD1 covers 8 bases. Germline lookup yields CDR1 SNHLY and CDR2 FYNNEI. The CDR3 extends over 14 amino acids. Trimming at V came to 3 bases and at J to 5 bases, leaving 5 bases not matched to a gene. In DNA form, the CDR3 reads TGTGCCAGCAGTGACGTTGGACAGGGATATGGCTACACCTTC. Its protein is CASSDVGQGYGYTF.

The chain combines TRBV15 with TRBJ1-2; D is ambiguous. The CDR3 loop spans 17 amino acids. Trimming left V 5 bases short and J 4 bases short, with 23 bases between. Germline CDR1 and CDR2: LNHNV and YYDKDF (reference sequence). The CDR3 here is CATSHTAGPQAGYGYTF. For the CDR3, the DNA is TGTGCCACCAGCCATACGGCGGGCCCCCAAGCTGGCTATGGCTACACCTTC.

The chain employs TRBV6-1 and TRBJ1-1; D gene unclear. This CDR3 spans 12 amino acids. CDR1 and CDR2 (germline): MNHNS, SASEGT. V lost 7 bases, J lost 1 base, and 7 bases lay in between. CDR3 DNA sequence: TGTGCCAGCAATTATAGGAACACTGAAGCTTTCTTT. Translation gives CASNYRNTEAFF.

As DNA, the CDR3 is TGTGCCAGCAGCGGTCGGGGGTCTGGGGCCAACGTCCTGACTTTC. It yields the protein CASSGRGSGANVLTF. This chain connects TRBV7-9 to TRBJ2-6, with a weak D call TRBD2 (6 bases). Germline CDR1 SEHNR, CDR2 FQNEAQ (reference sequence). Trimming took 5 bases from V and 1 from J, leaving 9 bases between them. CDR3 length: 15 residues.

The V and J genes are TRBV4-1 and TRBJ2-1; D is unclear. Trimming shortened V by 0 bases and J by 7 bases, and 10 bases separated the two germline ends. CDR3 length: 14 residues. CDR1 MGHRA and CDR2 YSYEKL come from the germline V gene. The DNA of the CDR3 is TGCGCCAGCAGCCAAGAGGCTAGGTCTAATGAGCAGTTCTTC. Translated, it gives CASSQEARSNEQFF.

V and J are TRBV19 and TRBJ1-1; tentatively, D is TRBD1 (5 bases). The CDR3 is 13 amino acids. V shed 4 bases and J shed 1 base, with 7 bases lying between them. The germline gives CDR1 LNHDA, CDR2 SQIVND (reference sequence). DNA for the CDR3: TGTGCCAGTAGTACTGACAGGAACACTGAAGCTTTCTTT. Translated, it gives CASSTDRNTEAFF. Drawing the rest from reference TRBV19 and TRBJ1-1, the complete variable domain is DGGITQSPKYLFRKEGQNVTLSCEQNLNHDAMYWYRQDPGQGLRLIYYSQIVNDFQKGDIAEGYSVSREKKESFPLTVTSAQKNPTAFYLCASSTDRNTEAFFGQGTRLTVV.

The chain couples TRBV5-1 to TRBJ2-5, with TRBD2 matching 7 bases. This CDR3 has 16 residues. CDR1 SGHRS and CDR2 YFSETQ come from the germline V gene. Trimming took 3 bases from V and 5 from J; bases not matched to a gene: 13. CDR3: CASSSLAGATSETQYF. The CDR3 DNA is TGCGCCAGCAGCTCTTTGGCGGGAGCGACGTCGGAGACCCAGTACTTC.

The CDR3 nucleotides are TGCGCCAGCAGCGTTGCCTACAGGGGAGCCAAAAACATTCAGTACTTC. Its translation is CASSVAYRGAKNIQYF. This chain links TRBV5-1 with TRBJ2-4; 7 bases map to TRBD1. J was trimmed by 0 bases and V by 4 bases; bases with no gene match: 7. Germline lookup yields CDR1 SGHRS and CDR2 YFSETQ. The CDR3 runs 16 residues. The full variable domain, completed using reference TRBV5-1 and TRBJ2-4, is KAGVTQTPRYLIKTRGQQVTLSCSPISGHRSVSWYQQTPGQGLQFLFEYFSETQRNKGNFPGRFSGRQFSNSRSEMNVSTLELGDSALYLCASSVAYRGAKNIQYFGAGTRLSVL.

This clone has just one count. The chain carries TRBV29-1 and TRBJ2-7; D gene ambiguous. Looked up from germline, CDR1 is SQVTM and CDR2 is ANQGSEA. Trimming pared 1 base from V and 1 base from J, leaving 14 bases between. CDR3 length: 15 residues. The CDR3 DNA sequence: TGCAGCGTTGAAGGCGAGGTAGAAGGATCCTACGAGCAGTACTTC. This gives the protein CSVEGEVEGSYEQYF.

The V and J genes are TRBV9 and TRBJ2-3, with 8 bases fitting TRBD2. V shed 5 bases and J 0 bases; nucleotides not matched to a gene: 8. The CDR3 is 16 amino acids. Germline V CDR1 and CDR2: SGDLS, YYNGEE. This chain's CDR3 is CASSRKREMSTDTQYF. CDR3 bases: TGTGCCAGCAGTCGAAAGCGGGAGATGAGCACAGATACGCAGTATTTT. Full variable domain (rest looked up from reference TRBV9 and TRBJ2-3): DSGVTQTPKHLITATGQRVTLRCSPRSGDLSVYWYQQSLDQGLQFLIQYYNGEERAKGNILERFSAQQFPDLHSELNLSSLELGDSALYFCASSRKREMSTDTQYFGPGTRLTVL.

The chain recombines TRBV18 with TRBJ1-3; unclear D gene. This CDR3 contains 14 residues. Germline CDR1 reads KGHSH; CDR2 reads LQKENI. Trimming removed 2 bases at V and 8 bases at J, with 13 bases between. The CDR3 reads CASSPVAGVHTIYF. CDR3 DNA: TGTGCCAGCTCACCAGTAGCGGGAGTACACACCATATATTTT.

The chain couples TRBV14 to TRBJ1-2; no clear D. CDR1 and CDR2 (germline): SGHDN, FVKESK. The CDR3 has 15 residues. Trimming cost V 0 bases and J 4 bases, with 12 bases left between them. The DNA of the CDR3 is TGTGCCAGCAGCCAAGATCTTCGGGAGAGCTATGGCTACACCTTC. Translating gives CASSQDLRESYGYTF.

The chain is built from TRBV5-1 and TRBJ1-4; 7 bases match TRBD1. The ends lost 4 bases at V and 3 bases at J; junction bases unmatched: 6. This CDR3 contains 15 residues. Germline CDR1 reads SGHRS; CDR2 reads YFSETQ. The CDR3 nucleotides read TGCGCCAGCAGCCCCCAACAGGGGTCTAATGAAAAACTGTTTTTT. This codes for CASSPQQGSNEKLFF.

The V gene is TRBV19, the J gene TRBJ2-3, with D tentatively TRBD1 (5 bases). Germline-derived CDR1 and CDR2 are LNHDA and SQIVND (reference sequence). V lost 6 bases and J 0 bases, leaving 13 bases between the germline ends. CDR3 length equals 15 residues. The CDR3 loop reads CASRLDIQSTDTQYF. In DNA, the CDR3 is TGTGCCAGTAGACTGGACATCCAGAGCACAGATACGCAGTATTTT.